This T cell receptor beta chain was identified during a study of CD8 T cells in ankylosing spondylitis. The study, taken as a whole, reports: Reportedly, significant enrichment of disease-linked clones occurred in matched ankylosing spondylitis synovial fluid. In the blood and synovial fluid of reactive arthritis, some motif variants had been previously reported. Ankylosing spondylitis blood appeared to carry a characteristic TCR beta motif of several highly homologous variants.

This CDR3 has 17 amino acids. J was trimmed by 7 bases and V by 3 bases; bases with no gene match: 15. Per the germline V gene, CDR1 is KGHSH and CDR2 is LQKENI. With molecular barcodes, quantitative 5'-RACE was used to make the TCR beta libraries. TCRdb passed the 5' RACE reads through MiXCR, listing each CDR3 protein once. The data hold hundreds of thousands of distinct CDR3 sequences, with around 11% observed a single time. A few counts support this clonotype. The antigen is unknown. The V and J genes are TRBV18 and TRBJ1-5; 7 nucleotides agree with TRBD1. The receptor comes from a male donor with ankylosing spondylitis. Sample: blood, either unsorted or a sorted T cell fraction (not recorded which). The CDR3 here is CASSPQLLQGNRQPQHF. The CDR3 coding sequence is TGTGCCAGCTCACCGCAACTATTACAGGGGAACCGGCAGCCCCAGCATTTT. Looking up the rest from reference TRBV18 and TRBJ1-5 gives the full variable domain: NAGVMQNPRHLVRRRGQEARLRCSPMKGHSHVYWYRQLPEEGLKFMVYLQKENIIDESGMPKERFSAEFPKEGPSILRIQQVVRGDSAAYFCASSPQLLQGNRQPQHFGDGTRLSIL.